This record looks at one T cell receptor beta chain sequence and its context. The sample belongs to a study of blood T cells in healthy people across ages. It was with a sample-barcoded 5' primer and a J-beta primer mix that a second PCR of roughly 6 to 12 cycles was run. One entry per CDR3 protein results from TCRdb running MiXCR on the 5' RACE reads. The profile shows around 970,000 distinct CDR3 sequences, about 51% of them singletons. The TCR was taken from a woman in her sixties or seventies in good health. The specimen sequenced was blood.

CDR3 sequence (DNA): TGTGCCAGCAGCCAAACGACCAGACTAGCGGGAGTGGTAGATACGCAGTATTTT. The encoded protein is CASSQTTRLAGVVDTQYF. This chain links TRBV3-1 with TRBJ2-3; TRBD2 aligns across 12 bases. The V segment lost 2 bases and the J segment 5 bases; nucleotides outside the gene matches: 11. Looked up from germline, CDR1 is LGHDT and CDR2 is YNNKEL (reference sequence). The CDR3 contains 18 residues.